This T cell receptor beta chain was found in a study of cytotoxic CD8 clonotypes in ibrutinib-treated CLL. Study-wide results and caveats: The study found clonality rose at ibrutinib response, then fell toward baseline at progression. There were few public clonotypes, and on treatment they contracted or stayed stable.

Points on this clone: What it binds is not known.

Using immunoSEQ multiplex PCR, the repertoire was profiled, and TCRdb retains in-frame clones only, with some absent. The table shows over 140,000 clones, with 75% to 85% occurring only once. CDR1 and CDR2 (germline): SGHRS, YFSETQ. The V gene lost 6 bases and the J gene lost 4 bases, with 16 bases spanning the gap. The CDR3 runs to 14 residues. This clonotype was obtained from a human donor with chronic lymphocytic leukemia. The V call is TRBV5-1, the J call TRBJ1-2; D ambiguous. This sample comprised PBMCs, obtained after 36 months of ibrutinib treatment. The CDR3 protein is CASTPLSLSYGYTF. DNA of the CDR3: TGCGCCAGCACCCCCCTTTCACTATCCTATGGCTACACCTTC.